These T cell receptor beta chains were read from a single sample in a study of vaccination and CD4 T cells after COVID-19. TCRdb re-called the PCR reads with MiXCR, one entry per CDR3 protein. The table lists about 5,100 distinct CDR3 sequences, about three fifths of them singletons. These receptors lack a known antigen. The sample taken for sequencing was CD4+ T cells from blood, cultured in vitro. The receptor set was obtained from a human donor in good health. Both conserved end residues are part of each CDR3. A D gene is named only where the DNA matches it firmly. Not every row has a clone size; where given, it reads once, few, many or a size class.

clone_size	d_call	v_call	j_call	cdr3_aa	cdr3_nt
.	TRBD1	TRBV6-1	TRBJ1-3	CASSQGAGGNTIYF	TGTGCCAGCAGTCAGGGGGCCGGTGGAAACACCATATATTTT
once	TRBD2	TRBV30	TRBJ2-1	CAWGGKGGRVSYNEQFF	TGTGCCTGGGGGGGAAAGGGCGGGAGGGTGTCCTACAATGAGCAGTTCTTC
.	.	TRBV6-1	TRBJ1-2	CALIGGPPNYGYTF	TGTGCCCTAATAGGGGGACCGCCTAACTATGGCTACACCTTC
.	.	TRBV19	TRBJ1-1	CASSIDLIGNTEAFF	TGTGCCAGTAGTATTGACCTAATTGGGAACACTGAAGCTTTCTTT
.	TRBD1	TRBV20-1	TRBJ1-6	CSAGTGGRPLHF	TGCAGTGCCGGGACAGGGGGTAGACCCCTCCACTTT
.	.	TRBV4-3	TRBJ1-2	CASSQVGAGYGYTF	TGCGCCAGCAGCCAAGTGGGGGCTGGGTATGGCTACACCTTC
few	.	TRBV10-2	TRBJ1-5	CASSESVGRNQPQHF	TGCGCCAGCAGTGAGTCCGTGGGACGCAATCAGCCCCAGCATTTT
few	TRBD1	TRBV10-3	TRBJ1-1	CAIMPGQQNTEAFF	TGTGCCATCATGCCGGGACAGCAGAACACTGAAGCTTTCTTT
once	.	TRBV6-1	TRBJ1-5	CASSTGASNQPQHF	TGTGCCAGCAGTACCGGGGCGAGCAATCAGCCCCAGCATTTT
.	.	TRBV7-8	TRBJ2-1	CASSLVGEQFF	TGTGCCAGCAGCTTAGTCGGTGAGCAGTTCTTC
.	TRBD2	TRBV20-1	TRBJ2-5	CSARLAGGLETQYF	TGCAGTGCTAGACTAGCGGGGGGGTTGGAGACCCAGTACTTC
.	.	TRBV6-1	TRBJ1-4	CASRSGRDIPNEKLFF	TGTGCCAGCAGGAGTGGTCGGGACATCCCTAATGAAAAACTGTTTTTT
.	TRBD1	TRBV7-7	TRBJ1-4	CASSPGQGGREKLFF	TGTGCCAGCAGCCCCGGACAGGGTGGTCGAGAAAAACTGTTTTTT
.	TRBD1	TRBV19	TRBJ1-3	CASSQQGTGNTIYF	TGTGCCAGTAGCCAACAGGGGACTGGAAACACCATATATTTT
few	TRBD1	TRBV6-5	TRBJ2-5	CASSSTGQQETQYF	TGTGCCAGCAGTTCAACGGGACAGCAAGAGACCCAGTACTTC
.	.	TRBV20-1	TRBJ1-5	CSAKTGYGNQPQHF	TGCAGTGCAAAAACAGGGTACGGCAATCAGCCCCAGCATTTT
.	TRBD2	TRBV7-2	TRBJ2-7	CASRAGGTLSYEQYF	TGTGCCAGCAGGGCGGGGGGTACCCTCTCCTACGAGCAGTACTTC
.	.	TRBV28	TRBJ1-2	CASSSNYGYTF	TGTGCCAGCAGTTCTAACTATGGCTACACCTTC
.	.	TRBV6-1	TRBJ1-2	CASNSLRSDYGYTF	TGTGCCAGCAATTCGCTCAGGTCCGACTATGGCTACACCTTC
few	TRBD1	TRBV19	TRBJ1-2	CASRTGTNYGYTF	TGTGCCAGTAGGACAGGGACTAACTATGGCTACACCTTC
.	TRBD2	TRBV15	TRBJ2-3	CATSGALAGVTDTQYF	TGTGCCACCAGCGGGGCCCTGGCGGGGGTAACAGATACGCAGTATTTT
.	TRBD1	TRBV27	TRBJ2-5	CASSLGDRAQETQYF	TGTGCCAGCAGTTTAGGGGACAGGGCCCAAGAGACCCAGTACTTC
few	TRBD1	TRBV15	TRBJ1-2	CATSRDSLDRVGGYTF	TGTGCCACCAGCAGAGATTCCCTTGACAGGGTCGGCGGCTACACCTTC
.	.	TRBV15	TRBJ1-6	CATSRDPRSYNSPLHF	TGTGCCACCAGCAGAGATCCCAGATCCTATAATTCACCCCTCCACTTT
.	TRBD1	TRBV6-2/TRBV6-3	TRBJ1-2	CASSTTGHGYTF	TGTGCCAGCAGTACGACAGGGCATGGCTACACCTTC
.	TRBD1	TRBV19	TRBJ1-2	CASSRDRGGYGYTF	TGTGCCAGTAGCCGGGACAGGGGAGGTTATGGCTACACCTTC
.	.	TRBV19	TRBJ1-1	CASSRSRVDTEAFF	TGTGCCAGTAGCCGAAGCCGGGTGGACACTGAAGCTTTCTTT
.	TRBD2	TRBV10-1	TRBJ2-7	CASSASGGAYEQYF	TGCGCCAGCAGTGCGTCTGGGGGGGCCTACGAGCAGTACTTC
.	TRBD1	TRBV15	TRBJ1-6	CATKSPGQGGSSPLHF	TGTGCCACCAAGTCACCGGGACAGGGCGGTAGTTCACCCCTCCACTTT
few	TRBD1	TRBV6-4	TRBJ2-3	CASSDSGTGSTDTQYF	TGTGCCAGCAGTGACTCGGGGACAGGGAGCACAGATACGCAGTATTTT
.	TRBD1	TRBV7-6	TRBJ2-1	CASSTQTGTGIRNEQFF	TGTGCCAGCAGCACTCAAACCGGGACAGGGATAAGAAATGAGCAGTTCTTC
.	TRBD1	TRBV12-3/TRBV12-4	TRBJ1-2	CASTPGTGLGYGYTF	TGTGCCAGCACCCCAGGGACAGGGCTCGGCTATGGCTACACCTTC
large	.	TRBV7-6	TRBJ1-1	CASSQDLNTEAFF	TGTGCCAGCAGCCAAGACTTAAACACTGAAGCTTTCTTT
once	.	TRBV5-1	TRBJ1-1	CASSLAWQNTEAFF	TGCGCCAGCAGCTTGGCCTGGCAGAACACTGAAGCTTTCTTT
.	TRBD1	TRBV10-2	TRBJ1-5	CASSGGTGGLPQHF	TGCGCCAGCAGTGGGGGGACAGGGGGATTGCCCCAGCATTTT
.	.	TRBV30	TRBJ1-2	CAWRRTATNYGYTF	TGTGCCTGGAGGCGGACAGCTACTAACTATGGCTACACCTTC
.	.	TRBV27	TRBJ1-1	CASSFSGRTEAFF	TGTGCCAGCAGTTTCTCGGGGAGGACTGAAGCTTTCTTT
.	.	TRBV27	TRBJ1-2	CASSLVGGWGGYTF	TGTGCCAGCAGTTTAGTGGGGGGCTGGGGTGGCTACACCTTC
.	.	TRBV7-2	TRBJ1-1	CASSPLTEAFF	TGTGCCAGCAGCCCGCTAACTGAAGCTTTCTTT
.	.	TRBV7-8	TRBJ2-2	CASSLGRRAANTGELFF	TGTGCCAGCAGCCTCGGGCGCCGGGCCGCGAACACCGGGGAGCTGTTTTTT
.	.	TRBV27	TRBJ2-3	CASSLGGSRVGDTQYF	TGTGCCAGCAGTTTAGGTGGGAGCCGGGTCGGAGATACGCAGTATTTT
.	.	TRBV12-3/TRBV12-4	TRBJ1-5	CASSRDPSEPQHF	TGTGCCAGCAGCCGGGACCCCTCGGAGCCCCAGCATTTT
few	.	TRBV15	TRBJ1-2	CATSRDAVSYGYTF	TGTGCCACCAGCAGAGATGCAGTGTCCTATGGCTACACCTTC
.	.	TRBV20-1	TRBJ2-1	CSASDFGGEMDEQFF	TGCAGTGCCAGTGACTTCGGGGGCGAGATGGATGAGCAGTTCTTC
large	TRBD2	TRBV4-2	TRBJ2-7	CASSQDSPLAASSYEQYF	TGTGCCAGCAGCCAAGATTCCCCACTAGCGGCCAGCTCCTACGAGCAGTACTTC
once	.	TRBV10-1	TRBJ1-2	CASSGRDFYGYTF	TGCGCCAGCAGTGGACGAGACTTCTATGGCTACACCTTC
.	.	TRBV6-1	TRBJ2-1	CASRNPQGYEQFF	TGTGCCAGCAGAAACCCACAGGGCTATGAGCAGTTCTTC
.	.	TRBV5-4	TRBJ2-5	CASSQGGRGPSETQYF	TGTGCCAGCAGCCAAGGGGGGAGGGGTCCTTCGGAGACCCAGTACTTC